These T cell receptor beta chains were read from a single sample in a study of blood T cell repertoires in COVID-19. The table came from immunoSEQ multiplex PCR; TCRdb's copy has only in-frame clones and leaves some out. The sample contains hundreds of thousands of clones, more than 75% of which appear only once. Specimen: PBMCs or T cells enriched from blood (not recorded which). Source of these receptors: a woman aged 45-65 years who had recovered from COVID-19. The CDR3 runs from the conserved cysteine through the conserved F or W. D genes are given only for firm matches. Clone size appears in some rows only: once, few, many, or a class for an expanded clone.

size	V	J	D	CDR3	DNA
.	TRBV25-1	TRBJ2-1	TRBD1	CASSLQGGYNEQFF	TGTGCCAGCAGCCTACAGGGGGGCTACAATGAGCAGTTCTTC
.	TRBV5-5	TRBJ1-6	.	CASSPTGNSYNSPLHF	TGTGCCAGCAGCCCTACAGGGAACTCCTATAATTCACCCCTCCACTTT
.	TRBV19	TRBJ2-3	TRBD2	CASSRAGGTDTQYF	TGTGCCAGTAGTAGGGCGGGGGGCACAGATACGCAGTATTTT
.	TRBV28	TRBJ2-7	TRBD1	CASSLGDRPLSYEQYF	TGTGCCAGCAGTTTAGGGGACAGGCCTCTATCCTACGAGCAGTACTTC
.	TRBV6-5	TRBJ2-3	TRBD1	CASRTGGFRDTQYF	TGTGCCAGCAGGACAGGGGGCTTTAGAGATACGCAGTATTTT
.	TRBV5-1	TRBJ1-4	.	CASSTSGATNEKLFF	TGCGCCAGCAGCACTTCAGGTGCAACTAATGAAAAACTGTTTTTT
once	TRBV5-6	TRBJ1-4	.	CASSLRRTNEKLFF	TGTGCCAGCAGCTTGCGGAGGACTAATGAAAAACTGTTTTTT
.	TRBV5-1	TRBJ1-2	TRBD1	CASSLEPGQGANYGYTF	TGCGCCAGCAGCCTAGAGCCGGGACAGGGGGCTAACTATGGCTACACCTTC
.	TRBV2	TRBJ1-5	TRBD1	CASSGTGGSWQPQHF	TGTGCCAGCAGTGGGACAGGGGGCTCTTGGCAGCCCCAGCATTTT
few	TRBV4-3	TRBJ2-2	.	CASSQALGAGGELFF	TGCGCCAGCAGCCAAGCTCTAGGGGCAGGCGGGGAGCTGTTTTTT
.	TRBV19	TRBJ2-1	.	CASSISGTGRAYNEQFF	TGTGCCAGTAGTATAAGCGGAACAGGGCGCGCCTACAATGAGCAGTTCTTC
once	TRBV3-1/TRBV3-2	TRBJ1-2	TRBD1	CASSQPTGTGGGYTF	TGTGCCAGCAGCCAACCGACTGGGACAGGGGGTGGCTACACCTTC
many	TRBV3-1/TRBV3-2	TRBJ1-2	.	CASSRGVDGYTF	TGTGCCAGCAGCCGGGGGGTGGACGGCTACACCTTC
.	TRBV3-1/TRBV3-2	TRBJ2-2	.	CASSQGTGLSTGELFF	TGTGCCAGCAGCCAGGGAACAGGGCTGAGTACCGGGGAGCTGTTTTTT
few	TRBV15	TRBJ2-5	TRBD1	CATSEDHQGAGETQYF	TGTGCCACCAGCGAGGATCATCAGGGGGCAGGAGAGACCCAGTACTTC
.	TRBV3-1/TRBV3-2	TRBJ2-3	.	CASRNTGGDTQYF	TGTGCCAGCAGGAACACCGGAGGGGATACGCAGTATTTT
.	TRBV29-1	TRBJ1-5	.	CSVELGAGQPQHF	TGCAGCGTTGAACTGGGGGCCGGGCAGCCCCAGCATTTT
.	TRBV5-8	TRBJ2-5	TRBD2	CASSPGLAGGLEETQYF	TGTGCCAGCAGCCCCGGACTAGCGGGGGGCCTGGAGGAGACCCAGTACTTC
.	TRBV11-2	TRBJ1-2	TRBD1	CASSSPGGYGYTF	TGTGCCAGCAGCTCCCCAGGGGGTTACGGCTACACCTTC